This T cell receptor (beta chain) came from a study of blood T cell repertoires in COVID-19. Study as a whole: The United States, Italy and Spain supplied acute and convalescent COVID-19 samples.

Germline CDR1 and CDR2: MNHEY and SMNVEV (reference sequence). With V trimmed by 4 bases and J by 6 bases, 10 bases remained unmatched. The CDR3 sequence is 16 residues long. Per the study methods: Reference gene primer amplification in the assay estimated nucleated cell counts. Sequencing was performed with immunoSEQ multiplex PCR; in TCRdb, only in-frame clones are kept and a portion is missing. The V and J calls and clone size are taken from that table; D and trimming were inferred from the DNA. The table has fewer than 300,000 clones, roughly 86% seen once. This sequence was found in a man in his forties or fifties who had recovered from COVID-19. Input material: peripheral blood. The gene calls are TRBV27 and TRBJ2-1; TRBD1 agrees at 9 bases. The CDR3 coding sequence is TGTGCCAGCAGTTCAGACGGTGGGACAGGGTTCAATGAGCAGTTCTTC. It encodes CASSSDGGTGFNEQFF.